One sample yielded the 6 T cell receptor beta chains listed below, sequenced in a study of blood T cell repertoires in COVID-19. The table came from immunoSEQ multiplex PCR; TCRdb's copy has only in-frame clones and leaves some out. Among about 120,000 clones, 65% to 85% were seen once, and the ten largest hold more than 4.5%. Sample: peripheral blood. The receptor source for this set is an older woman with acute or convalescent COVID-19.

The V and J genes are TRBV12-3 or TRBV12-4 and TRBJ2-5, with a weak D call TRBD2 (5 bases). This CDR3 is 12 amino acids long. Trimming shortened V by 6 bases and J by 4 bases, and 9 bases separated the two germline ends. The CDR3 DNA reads TGTGCCAGCAGCCTCGAGGGAGAGACCCAGTACTTC. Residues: CASSLEGETQYF.

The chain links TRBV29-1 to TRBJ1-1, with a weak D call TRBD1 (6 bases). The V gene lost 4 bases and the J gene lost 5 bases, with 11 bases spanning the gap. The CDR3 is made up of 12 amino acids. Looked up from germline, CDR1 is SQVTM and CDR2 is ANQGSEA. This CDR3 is CSVGGRGTEAFF. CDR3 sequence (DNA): TGCAGCGTTGGGGGGCGAGGTACTGAAGCTTTCTTT.

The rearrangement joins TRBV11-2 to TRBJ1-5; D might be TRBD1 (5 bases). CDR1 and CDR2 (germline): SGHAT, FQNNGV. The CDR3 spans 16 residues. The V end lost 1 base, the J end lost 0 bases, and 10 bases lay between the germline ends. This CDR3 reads CASSLVTVYSNQPQHF. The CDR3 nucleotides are TGTGCCAGCAGCTTAGTGACAGTGTATAGCAATCAGCCCCAGCATTTT.

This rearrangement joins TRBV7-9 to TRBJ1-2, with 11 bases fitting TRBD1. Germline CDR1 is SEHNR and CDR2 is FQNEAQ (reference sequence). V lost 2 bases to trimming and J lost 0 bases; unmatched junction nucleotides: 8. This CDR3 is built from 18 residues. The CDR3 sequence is CASSLIGQGAATNYGYTF. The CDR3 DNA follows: TGTGCCAGCAGCTTAATTGGACAGGGGGCCGCTACTAACTATGGCTACACCTTC.

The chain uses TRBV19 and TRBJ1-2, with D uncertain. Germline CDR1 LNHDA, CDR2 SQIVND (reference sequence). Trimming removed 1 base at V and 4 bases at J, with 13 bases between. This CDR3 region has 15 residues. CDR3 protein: CASSIVGRLTYGYTF. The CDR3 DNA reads TGTGCCAGTAGTATAGTAGGCAGGCTCACCTATGGCTACACCTTC.

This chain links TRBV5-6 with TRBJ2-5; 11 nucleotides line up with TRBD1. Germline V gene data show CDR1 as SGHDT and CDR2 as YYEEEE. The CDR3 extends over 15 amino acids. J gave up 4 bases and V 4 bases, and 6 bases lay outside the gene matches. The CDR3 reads CASSNGQGALETQYF. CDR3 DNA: TGTGCCAGCAGCAACGGACAGGGGGCCTTAGAGACCCAGTACTTC.